This entry concerns a single T cell receptor (beta chain). Its antigen is still unknown. Trimming stripped 2 bases from V and 8 bases from J, with 17 bases between. Germline CDR1 SGHRS, CDR2 YFSETQ. CDR3 size: 15 residues. Donors counted as nominally healthy when sampled, yet unrecorded immune exposures were likely. The data were taken from a study of cytomegalovirus exposure and HLA in healthy donors. The study's findings and limits: Later analysis revealed greater clonal expansion in HLA-associated TCR beta chains than in equally common others. Presence/absence analyses supposed approximately even sequencing depth among donors. A later analysis found TCR association rates differed by HLA locus, highest for DRB1 and lowest for HLA-C.

Amplification used 60 Vbeta primers and 13 Jbeta primers. TCRdb's table, derived via immunoSEQ multiplex PCR, lists solely in-frame clones and lacks some. The table has over 150,000 clones, 80% to 85% seen once. Input material: PBMCs. This sequence originates from a male donor in good health and CMV-seropositive. V is TRBV5-1 and J is TRBJ2-1, with D tentatively TRBD1 (7 bases). In DNA form, the CDR3 reads TGCGCCAGCAGCTTCACAGACAGGGAGGTCGATGAGCAGTTCTTC. It yields the protein CASSFTDREVDEQFF.